This passage covers 31 T cell receptor beta chains from one sample sequenced in a study of T-cell reconstitution after alpha-beta-depleted transplantation in children. Preparation of the TCRbeta library was carried out with unique molecular identifiers. TCRdb called the PCR reads again in MiXCR, with one record for every CDR3 protein. There are some 550,000 distinct CDR3 sequences in the sample; approximately 16% occur only once, and 3.3% lies in the top ten. The sequences come from PBMCs from the stem cell graft donor, collected from the stem cell graft. These TCRs come from a human donor who donated a stem cell graft to a child with acute lymphoblastic leukemia.

This clonotype was found a few times. The chain has TRBV7-9 and TRBJ2-7, with TRBD2 matching 10 bases. The V segment lost 4 bases and the J segment 1 base; nucleotides outside the gene matches: 7. The CDR3 runs 16 residues. CDR1 and CDR2 from the germline V gene are SEHNR and FQNEAQ (reference sequence). CDR3 sequence: CASSSITSGASYEQYF. The CDR3 nucleotides read TGTGCCAGCAGCTCCATAACTAGCGGGGCGTCCTACGAGCAGTACTTC.

This clonotype showed up just a few times. J is TRBJ1-1 and V is TRBV6-5; D perhaps matches TRBD1 (5 bases). The CDR3 consists of 15 residues. CDR1 is MNHEY and CDR2 is SVGAGI in the germline V gene. V lost 0 bases and J 3 bases, leaving 11 bases between the germline ends. CDR3 sequence (DNA): TGTGCCAGCAGTTACTCGAACGGGGCGTACACTGAAGCTTTCTTT. Translating gives CASSYSNGAYTEAFF.

V and J are TRBV5-1 and TRBJ1-2, with 7 nucleotides matching TRBD1. The CDR3 spans 14 residues. V was clipped by 5 bases and J by 3 bases; unmatched bases: 7. Germline assignment: CDR1 SGHRS and CDR2 YFSETQ. The CDR3 here is CASRPTGTDYGYTF. CDR3 in DNA: TGCGCCAGCAGACCGACCGGGACAGACTATGGCTACACCTTC. Complete variable domain (other parts from reference TRBV5-1 and TRBJ1-2): KAGVTQTPRYLIKTRGQQVTLSCSPISGHRSVSWYQQTPGQGLQFLFEYFSETQRNKGNFPGRFSGRQFSNSRSEMNVSTLELGDSALYLCASRPTGTDYGYTFGSGTRLTVV.

This clonotype showed up just a few times. The genes are TRBV6-2 or TRBV6-3 and TRBJ2-7, with 9 bases aligning to TRBD1. The CDR3 is 15 residues long. CDR1 is MNHEY and CDR2 is SVGEGT in the germline V gene. The V and J ends lost 6 bases and 3 bases, in that order; junction bases with no gene match: 9. CDR3 residues: CASRSGTGNRYEQYF. CDR3 sequence (DNA): TGTGCCAGCAGGTCCGGGACAGGGAATCGCTACGAGCAGTACTTC.

The CDR3 reads CSASRVGGTEAFF. The CDR3 nucleotides are TGCAGTGCTAGTAGGGTAGGGGGCACTGAAGCTTTCTTT. The chain uses TRBV20-1 and TRBJ1-1, with TRBD1 as a possible D gene (6 bases). V dropped 3 bases and J dropped 4 bases, with 12 bases sitting between them. Germline CDR1 reads DFQATT; CDR2 reads SNEGSKA (reference sequence). The CDR3 has 13 residues.

The J gene is TRBJ2-1, the V gene TRBV5-1; 7 bases map to TRBD2. Germline values: CDR1 SGHRS, CDR2 YFSETQ. The CDR3 is 14 residues long. V shed 4 bases and J 7 bases; nucleotides not matched to a gene: 8. CDR3 region: CASSTASGLNEQFF. CDR3 nucleotide sequence: TGCGCCAGCAGCACTGCTAGCGGTTTGAATGAGCAGTTCTTC.

The chain carries TRBV20-1 and TRBJ1-5, with D unresolved. This CDR3 comprises 17 residues. Germline loops: CDR1 DFQATT, CDR2 SNEGSKA (reference sequence). Trimming removed 6 bases from V and 2 bases from J, with 23 bases in between. The CDR3 sequence is CSAQRGVFTSGNQPQHF. The CDR3 nucleotides read TGCAGTGCCCAGCGCGGGGTTTTTACTTCCGGCAATCAGCCCCAGCATTTT.

The CDR3 spells CASSLIPRTSGNPDTQYF. The CDR3 nucleotides read TGTGCCAGCAGCCTAATACCACGGACTAGCGGGAATCCAGATACGCAGTATTTT. This rearrangement joins TRBV7-8 to TRBJ2-3; 12 bases map to TRBD2. The trim removed 5 bases at V and 4 bases at J, leaving 13 bases unmatched. Germline values: CDR1 SGHVS, CDR2 FQNEAQ. The CDR3 runs 18 residues.

This chain joins TRBV11-1 and TRBJ2-7; 10 bases line up with TRBD2. The CDR3 has 16 residues. J was trimmed by 2 bases and V by 5 bases; bases with no gene match: 9. The germline CDR1 and CDR2 sequences are SGHAT and FQDESV (reference sequence). Here the CDR3 reads CASSQDIAGGTYEQYF. CDR3 nucleotide sequence: TGTGCCAGCAGCCAAGATATAGCGGGAGGCACCTACGAGCAGTACTTC.

This rearrangement joins TRBV7-3 to TRBJ2-2; perhaps TRBD1 as D (5 bases). Trimming took 6 bases from V and 5 from J, leaving 19 bases between them. The CDR3 has 16 residues. CDR1 is SGHTA, CDR2 FQGTGA, per germline. The CDR3 coding sequence is TGTGCCAGCAGTTCCGGTCAGGGCATAGGGACCGGGGAGCTGTTTTTT. Translated, it gives CASSSGQGIGTGELFF.

The V call is TRBV20-1, the J call TRBJ2-1; 7 nucleotides align to TRBD2. The CDR3 runs to 13 residues. J lost 8 bases, V lost 3 bases, and 7 bases had no gene match. CDR1 and CDR2 (germline): DFQATT, SNEGSKA (reference sequence). This CDR3 reads CSARREIGDEQFF. CDR3 DNA sequence: TGCAGTGCTAGGCGGGAGATAGGGGATGAGCAGTTCTTC.

This clonotype was counted a few times. The chain carries TRBV12-3 or TRBV12-4 and TRBJ2-3, with 7 bases that match TRBD1. Unmatched junction bases numbered 4, after V lost 7 bases and J lost 3 bases. This CDR3 comprises 13 residues. DNA for the CDR3: TGTGCCAGCAAAACAGGGGAGACAGATACGCAGTATTTT. Translated, it gives CASKTGETDTQYF.

Many counts were recorded for this clonotype. The CDR3 here is CASSFTSGTHNEQFF. Written as DNA, the CDR3 is TGCGCCAGCAGCTTTACTAGCGGGACACACAATGAGCAGTTCTTC. The chain recombines TRBV5-1 with TRBJ2-1, with TRBD2 identical over 10 bases. V lost 2 bases to trimming and J lost 5 bases; unmatched junction nucleotides: 4. The CDR3 has 15 residues. The V gene's germline CDR1 is SGHRS and CDR2 YFSETQ.

The chain employs TRBV5-1 and TRBJ2-1, with TRBD2 matching over 9 bases. Germline CDR1 reads SGHRS; CDR2 reads YFSETQ. After removal of 3 bases from V and 8 bases from J, the junction contained 9 bases not matched to a gene. The CDR3 spans 15 residues. This CDR3 is CASSSGTSRWDEQFF. The DNA for the CDR3 is TGCGCCAGCAGCTCAGGGACTAGCAGGTGGGATGAGCAGTTCTTC.

The V call is TRBV6-1, the J call TRBJ1-5; D might be TRBD1 (6 bases). Trimming left V 6 bases short and J 2 bases short, with 11 bases between. The CDR3 is made up of 14 amino acids. Germline assignment: CDR1 MNHNS and CDR2 SASEGT. Here the CDR3 reads CASRDSPGNQPQHF. The CDR3 region has the DNA TGTGCCAGCAGGGACAGTCCGGGCAATCAGCCCCAGCATTTT.

J is TRBJ1-1 and V is TRBV7-3; 7 bases are a match to TRBD1. This CDR3 is built from 15 residues. Germline V CDR1 and CDR2: SGHTA, FQGTGA. V lost 4 bases and J lost 7; bases outside the gene matches: 12. The CDR3 loop reads CASSSRGGARYEAFF. In nucleotides, the CDR3 is TGTGCCAGCAGCTCCAGGGGGGGGGCGCGATATGAAGCTTTCTTT.

The chain uses TRBV29-1 and TRBJ1-4, with 7 positions matching TRBD1. V shed 1 base, J shed 0 bases, and the junction held 11 bases outside the gene matches. This CDR3 contains 18 residues. Germline CDR1 and CDR2: SQVTM and ANQGSEA. The CDR3 region is CSVEGVQGGSATNEKLFF. The CDR3 nucleotides read TGCAGCGTTGAAGGTGTCCAGGGGGGAAGTGCAACTAATGAAAAACTGTTTTTT.

This clonotype showed up just a few times. The chain recombines TRBV13 with TRBJ1-1, with D possibly TRBD1 on 5 matching bases. The CDR3 extends over 17 amino acids. The V gene's germline CDR1 is PRHDT and CDR2 FYEKMQ (reference sequence). With 0 bases removed from V and 3 bases from J, the gap between germline ends came to 17 bases. The CDR3 is CASSLGPVRGFDTEAFF. CDR3 bases: TGTGCCAGCAGCTTAGGCCCCGTCCGGGGCTTCGACACTGAAGCTTTCTTT.

The CDR3 reads CASSPRQGASPLHF. The CDR3 coding sequence is TGTGCCAGCAGCCCCAGACAGGGGGCATCACCCCTCCACTTT. The chain joins TRBV9 to TRBJ1-6; 10 bases fit TRBD1. Germline V lookup: CDR1 SGDLS, CDR2 YYNGEE. The CDR3 covers 14 residues. V was clipped by 4 bases and J by 10 bases; unmatched bases: 5. Full variable domain (missing parts from reference TRBV9 and TRBJ1-6): DSGVTQTPKHLITATGQRVTLRCSPRSGDLSVYWYQQSLDQGLQFLIQYYNGEERAKGNILERFSAQQFPDLHSELNLSSLELGDSALYFCASSPRQGASPLHFGNGTRLTVT.

The CDR3 reads CASSLILQGSVDEQYF. The CDR3 DNA is TGTGCCAGCAGTTTAATTTTACAGGGTTCTGTGGACGAGCAGTACTTC. The chain is built from TRBV12-3 or TRBV12-4 and TRBJ2-7, with D possibly TRBD1 on 6 matching bases. V lost 2 bases, J lost 5 bases, and 19 bases lay in between. The CDR3 covers 16 residues.

Written as DNA, the CDR3 is TGCGCCAGCAGCTCGGGCGGACAGGGGGTCTCCTATGGCTACACCTTC. It specifies CASSSGGQGVSYGYTF. The V call is TRBV5-1, the J call TRBJ1-2, with TRBD1 identical over 10 bases. The V and J ends lost 3 bases and 4 bases, in that order; junction bases with no gene match: 9. Germline CDR1 is SGHRS and CDR2 is YFSETQ. CDR3 length equals 16 residues.

The chain employs TRBV6-2 or TRBV6-3 and TRBJ1-5, with D uncertain. CDR3 length: 12 amino acids. The germline CDR1 and CDR2 sequences are MNHEY and SVGEGT. The ends were cut back, 10 bases at V and 3 bases at J, with 10 bases in the middle. CDR3: CATRRDNQPQHF. DNA of the CDR3: TGTGCCACACGACGGGACAATCAGCCCCAGCATTTT.

The J gene is TRBJ1-1, the V gene TRBV18; tentatively, D is TRBD1 (5 bases). V dropped 2 bases and J dropped 2 bases, with 12 bases sitting between them. The length of the CDR3 is 15 residues. The germline V gene encodes CDR1 KGHSH and CDR2 LQKENI. The CDR3 region has the DNA TGTGCCAGCTCACCATGGGAGGGGATAAACACTGAAGCTTTCTTT. This codes for CASSPWEGINTEAFF.

This clonotype was seen more than once but under ten times. The CDR3 region is CASSLIGDGTEAFF. For the CDR3, the DNA is TGCGCCAGCAGCTTGATTGGGGATGGAACTGAAGCTTTCTTT. This chain joins TRBV5-1 and TRBJ1-1, with no clear D. Germline V gene lookup returns CDR1 SGHRS and CDR2 YFSETQ. The CDR3 sequence is 14 residues long. Trimming took off 1 base at V and 5 bases at J, with 12 bases between the two ends.

This sequence joins TRBV29-1 and TRBJ2-1; 13 nucleotides match TRBD2. The V segment lost 4 bases and the J segment 5 bases; nucleotides outside the gene matches: 5. CDR3 length: 15 amino acids. The germline V gene encodes CDR1 SQVTM and CDR2 ANQGSEA. The CDR3 is CSVVPGTSGNNEQFF. CDR3 DNA sequence: TGCAGCGTTGTTCCCGGGACTAGCGGGAACAATGAGCAGTTCTTC.

The chain uses TRBV9 and TRBJ2-2, with a weak D call TRBD1 (5 bases). V lost 4 bases and J lost 3, with 19 bases in between. The CDR3 is made up of 17 amino acids. CDR1 and CDR2 (germline): SGDLS, YYNGEE. The CDR3 here is CASSQRSVRDDTGELFF. In nucleotides, the CDR3 is TGTGCCAGCAGCCAAAGGTCTGTCAGGGATGACACCGGGGAGCTGTTTTTT.

The rearrangement joins TRBV6-1 to TRBJ2-7; no definite D call. CDR3 size: 11 residues. V lost 4 bases and J lost 7, with 8 bases in between. Germline V lookup: CDR1 MNHNS, CDR2 SASEGT. The CDR3 DNA reads TGTGCCAGCAGTGCCGTGTGGGAGCAGTACTTC. Amino acids: CASSAVWEQYF.

This clonotype occurred a few times. The rearrangement uses TRBV20-1 and TRBJ1-1; no firm D call. Trimming took off 6 bases at V and 4 bases at J, with 9 bases between the two ends. From germline, CDR1 is DFQATT and CDR2 SNEGSKA (reference sequence). The CDR3 extends over 11 amino acids. This chain's CDR3 is CSAQKITEAFF. CDR3 nucleotide sequence: TGCAGTGCCCAGAAAATCACTGAAGCTTTCTTT.

This clonotype was observed a handful of times. The V call is TRBV21-1, the J call TRBJ2-5; whether TRBD2, the table's D call, matches the DNA was not checked. TRBV21-1 is marked as a pseudogene. The CDR3 is 17 amino acids. The CDR3 spells CASSKGSLAGGAETQYF. Here the CDR3 DNA reads TGTGCCAGCAGCAAAGGAAGTCTAGCGGGAGGTGCAGAGACCCAGTACTTC.

CDR3 amino acids: CASSVPARSGANVLTF. The CDR3 coding sequence is TGTGCCAGCAGCGTACCAGCCCGCTCTGGGGCCAACGTCCTGACTTTC. This rearrangement joins TRBV9 to TRBJ2-6; D not certain. Germline CDR1 is SGDLS and CDR2 is YYNGEE. This CDR3 is 16 amino acids long. Trimming pared 1 base from V and 0 bases from J, leaving 8 bases between.

The chain links TRBV30 to TRBJ2-2, with 11 bases that match TRBD1. In germline, CDR1 is GTSNPN, CDR2 SVGIG (reference sequence). The CDR3 has 15 amino acids. After removal of 2 bases from V and 3 bases from J, the junction contained 2 bases not matched to a gene. The CDR3 DNA reads TGTGCCTGGAGTTGGGGACAGGGGGACACCGGGGAGCTGTTTTTT. This encodes CAWSWGQGDTGELFF.